This T cell receptor (beta chain) is from a study of OX40 agonist ivuxolimab in advanced cancers. Study in general: The diagnoses of dose-escalation patients were hepatocellular carcinoma, melanoma, renal cell or head and neck cancer. Study findings and constraints: People who partly responded at 0.1-3.0 mg/kg had some of the least clonal expansion seen. Not determined was the antigen specificity of the expanded peripheral T cells. Expanded clones belonging to CD8+ T cells outnumbered, on average, those of CD4+.

The CDR3 covers 17 residues. V gave up 0 bases and J gave up 2 bases; unmatched junction bases: 7. Germline loops: CDR1 LGHNA, CDR2 YSLEER. As regards this clone: The antigen is not known.

Produced via immunoSEQ multiplex PCR; TCRdb's table is partial and in-frame only. Here the sample spans some 11,000 clones, approximately 90% being singletons. Sequences were derived from CD4+ or CD8+ T cells sorted from blood, sampled in a trial of the OX40 agonist ivuxolimab. This TCR derives from an adult with an advanced solid tumor such as melanoma, head and neck, liver or kidney cancer. This rearrangement joins TRBV4-3 to TRBJ2-3; 8 bases agree with TRBD2. The CDR3 protein is CASSQEEGTSVTDTQYF. The CDR3 bases are TGCGCCAGCAGCCAAGAGGAAGGGACTAGTGTCACAGATACGCAGTATTTT.